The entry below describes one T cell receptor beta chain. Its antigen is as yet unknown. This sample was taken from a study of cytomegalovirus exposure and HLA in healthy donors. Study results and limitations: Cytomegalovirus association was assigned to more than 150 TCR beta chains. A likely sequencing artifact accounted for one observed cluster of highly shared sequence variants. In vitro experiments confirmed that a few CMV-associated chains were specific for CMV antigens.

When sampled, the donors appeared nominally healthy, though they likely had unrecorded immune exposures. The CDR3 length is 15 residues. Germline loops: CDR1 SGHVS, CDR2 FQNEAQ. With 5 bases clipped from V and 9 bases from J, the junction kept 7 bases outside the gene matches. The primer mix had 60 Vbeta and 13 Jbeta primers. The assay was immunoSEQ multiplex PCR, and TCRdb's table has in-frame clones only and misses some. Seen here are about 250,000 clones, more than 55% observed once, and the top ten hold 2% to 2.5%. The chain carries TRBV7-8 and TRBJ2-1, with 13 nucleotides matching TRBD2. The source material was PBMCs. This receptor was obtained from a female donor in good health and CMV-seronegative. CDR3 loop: CASSRTSGSNTEQFF. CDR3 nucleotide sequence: TGTGCCAGCAGCCGGACTAGCGGGAGCAATACTGAGCAGTTCTTC. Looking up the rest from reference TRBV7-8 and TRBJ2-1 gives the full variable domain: GAGVSQSPRYKVAKRGQDVALRCDPISGHVSLFWYQQALGQGPEFLTYFQNEAQLDKSGLPSDRFFAERPEGSVSTLKIQRTQQEDSAVYLCASSRTSGSNTEQFFGPGTRLTVL.